This TCR beta chain was recovered during a study of breast tumors, draining lymph nodes, adjacent tissues. Each CDR3 protein gets one entry after TCRdb re-called the multiplex PCR reads with MiXCR. The top ten clones hold about 1.2% of a sample with more than 250,000 distinct CDR3 sequences, 30% to 35% of them seen once. Axillary draining lymph nodes of breast cancer patients supplied the node samples. Of note for this clonotype: At one end, the junction sequence differs from germline, possibly due to a read error.

CDR1 is MNHNS, CDR2 SASEGT, per germline. The CDR3 covers 13 residues. The chain has TRBV6-1 and TRBJ1-2; D ambiguous. The sample comprised axillary lymph node tissue. The receptor's source is a female donor with breast cancer. Some clones in this sample may be carry-over from other donors' samples. Here the CDR3 reads CASSYSGNSGNTF. CDR3 in DNA: TGTGCTAGCAGTTACTCGGGAAACTCTGGAAACACCTTC.